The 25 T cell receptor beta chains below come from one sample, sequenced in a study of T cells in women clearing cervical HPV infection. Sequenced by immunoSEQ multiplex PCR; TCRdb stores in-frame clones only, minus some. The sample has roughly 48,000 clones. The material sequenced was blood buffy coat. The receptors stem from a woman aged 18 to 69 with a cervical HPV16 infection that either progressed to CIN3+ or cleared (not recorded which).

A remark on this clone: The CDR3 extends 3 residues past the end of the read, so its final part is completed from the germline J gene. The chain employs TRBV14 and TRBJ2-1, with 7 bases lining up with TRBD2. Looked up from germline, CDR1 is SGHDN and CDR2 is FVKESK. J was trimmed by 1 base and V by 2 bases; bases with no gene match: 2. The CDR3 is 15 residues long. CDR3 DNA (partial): TGTGCCAGCAGCCAAATCGGGGGGTCCTACAATGAG. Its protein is CASSQIGGSYNE. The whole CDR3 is CASSQIGGSYNEQFF.

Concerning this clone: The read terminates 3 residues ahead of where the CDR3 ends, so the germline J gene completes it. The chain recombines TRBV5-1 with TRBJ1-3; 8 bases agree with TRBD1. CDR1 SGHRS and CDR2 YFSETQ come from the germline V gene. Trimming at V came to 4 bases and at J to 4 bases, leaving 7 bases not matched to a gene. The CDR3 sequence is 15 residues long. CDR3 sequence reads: CASSERTGRGNTIYF. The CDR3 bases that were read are TGCGCCAGCAGCGAAAGGACAGGGAGAGGAAACACC.

The CDR3 region is CSAIQGNQPQHF. The part of the CDR3 DNA that was read is TGCAGTGCTATACAGGGGAATCAGCCC. The chain joins TRBV20-1 to TRBJ1-5, with 7 bases that match TRBD1. The read ends 3 residues before the CDR3 terminus; that terminus is restored from the germline J gene. Germline V CDR1 and CDR2: DFQATT, SNEGSKA (reference sequence). V lost 4 bases, J lost 4 bases, and 1 base stayed unmatched. This CDR3 has 12 residues.

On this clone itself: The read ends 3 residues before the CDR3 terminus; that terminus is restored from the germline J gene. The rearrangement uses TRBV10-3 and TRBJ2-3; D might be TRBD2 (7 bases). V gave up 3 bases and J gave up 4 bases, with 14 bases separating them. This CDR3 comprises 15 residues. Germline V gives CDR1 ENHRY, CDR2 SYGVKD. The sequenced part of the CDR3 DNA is TGTGCCATCAGTGAAGTGGACAGCGGGGCAGATACG. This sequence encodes CAISEVDSGADT. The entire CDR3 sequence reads CAISEVDSGADTQYF.

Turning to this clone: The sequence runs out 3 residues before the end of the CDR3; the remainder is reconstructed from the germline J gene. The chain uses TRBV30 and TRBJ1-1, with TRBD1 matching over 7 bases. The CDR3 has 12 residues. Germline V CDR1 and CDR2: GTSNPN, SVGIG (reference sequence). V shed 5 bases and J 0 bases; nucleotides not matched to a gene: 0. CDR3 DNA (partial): TGTGCCTGGGGGACAGTGAACACTGAA. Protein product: CAWGTVNTE. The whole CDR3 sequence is CAWGTVNTEAFF.

The CDR3 here is CASRQTGGDYGYTF. The CDR3 DNA, read in part, is TGTGCCAGCAGACAGACAGGGGGAGACTATGGC. The rearrangement uses TRBV28 and TRBJ1-2; 9 nucleotides line up with TRBD1. The CDR3 extends 3 residues past the end of the read, so its final part is completed from the germline J gene. The V segment lost 6 bases and the J segment 3 bases; nucleotides outside the gene matches: 5. CDR1 is MDHEN and CDR2 is SYDVKM in the germline V gene. The CDR3 loop spans 14 amino acids.

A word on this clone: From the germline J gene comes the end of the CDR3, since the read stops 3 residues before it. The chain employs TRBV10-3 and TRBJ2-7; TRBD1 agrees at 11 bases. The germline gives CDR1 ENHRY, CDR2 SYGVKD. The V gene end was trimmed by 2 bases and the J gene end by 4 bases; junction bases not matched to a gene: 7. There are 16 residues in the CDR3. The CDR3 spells CAISEGLGQGVYEQYF. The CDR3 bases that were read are TGTGCCATCAGTGAGGGTCTGGGACAGGGGGTGTACGAG.

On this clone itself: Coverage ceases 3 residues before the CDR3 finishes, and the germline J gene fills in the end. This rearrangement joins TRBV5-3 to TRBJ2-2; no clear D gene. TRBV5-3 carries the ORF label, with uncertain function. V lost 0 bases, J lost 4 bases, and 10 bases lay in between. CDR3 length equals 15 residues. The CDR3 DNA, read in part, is TGTGCCAGAAGCTTGGGCTCAAACACCACCGGGGAG. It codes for CARSLGSNTTGE. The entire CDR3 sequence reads CARSLGSNTTGELFF.

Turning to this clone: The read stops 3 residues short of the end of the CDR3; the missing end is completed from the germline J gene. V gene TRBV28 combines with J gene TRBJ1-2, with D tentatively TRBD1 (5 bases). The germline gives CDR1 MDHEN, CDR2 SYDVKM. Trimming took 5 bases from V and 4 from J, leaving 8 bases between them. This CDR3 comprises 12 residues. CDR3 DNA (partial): TGTGCCAGCAGTCCAGGGAGCTATGGC. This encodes CASSPGSYG. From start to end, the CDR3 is CASSPGSYGYTF.

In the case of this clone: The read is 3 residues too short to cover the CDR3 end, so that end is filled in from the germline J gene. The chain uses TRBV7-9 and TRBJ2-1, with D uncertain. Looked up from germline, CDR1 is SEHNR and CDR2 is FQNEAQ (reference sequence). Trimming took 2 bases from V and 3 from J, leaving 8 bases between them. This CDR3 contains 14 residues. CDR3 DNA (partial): TGTGCCAGCAGCTTAATCAGTCTCTACAATGAG. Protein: CASSLISLYNE. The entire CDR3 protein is CASSLISLYNEQFF.

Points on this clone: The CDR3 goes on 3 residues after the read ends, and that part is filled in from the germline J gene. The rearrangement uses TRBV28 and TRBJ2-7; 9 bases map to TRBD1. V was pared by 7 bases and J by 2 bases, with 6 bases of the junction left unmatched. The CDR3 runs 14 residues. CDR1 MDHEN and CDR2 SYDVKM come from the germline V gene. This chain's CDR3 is CASNGGQGPYEQYF. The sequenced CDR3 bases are TGTGCCAGCAATGGGGGACAGGGTCCCTACGAG.

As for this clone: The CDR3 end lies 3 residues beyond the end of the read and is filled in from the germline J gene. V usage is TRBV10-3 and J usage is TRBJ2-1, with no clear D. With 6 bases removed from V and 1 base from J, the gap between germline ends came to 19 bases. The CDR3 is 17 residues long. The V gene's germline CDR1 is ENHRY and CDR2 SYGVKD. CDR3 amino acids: CAISQEGSQKSYNEQFF. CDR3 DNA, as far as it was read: TGTGCCATCAGCCAAGAAGGGTCTCAGAAGTCCTACAATGAG.

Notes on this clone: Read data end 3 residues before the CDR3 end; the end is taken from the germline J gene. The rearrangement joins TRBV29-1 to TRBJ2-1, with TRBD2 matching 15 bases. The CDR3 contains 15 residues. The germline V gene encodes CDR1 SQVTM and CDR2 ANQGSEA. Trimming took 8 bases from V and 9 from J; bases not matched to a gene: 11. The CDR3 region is CSYRVGLAGGSEQFF. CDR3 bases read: TGCAGCTATCGAGTGGGACTAGCGGGGGGAAGTGAG.

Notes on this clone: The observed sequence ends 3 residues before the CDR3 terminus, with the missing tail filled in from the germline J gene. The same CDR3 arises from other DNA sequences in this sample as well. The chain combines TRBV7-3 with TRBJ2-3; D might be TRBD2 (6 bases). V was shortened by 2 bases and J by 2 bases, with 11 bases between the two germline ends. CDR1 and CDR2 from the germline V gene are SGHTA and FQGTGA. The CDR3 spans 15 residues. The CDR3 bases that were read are TGTGCCAGCAGCTTACCAGGCGGGGTCACAGATACG. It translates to CASSLPGGVTDT. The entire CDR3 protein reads CASSLPGGVTDTQYF.

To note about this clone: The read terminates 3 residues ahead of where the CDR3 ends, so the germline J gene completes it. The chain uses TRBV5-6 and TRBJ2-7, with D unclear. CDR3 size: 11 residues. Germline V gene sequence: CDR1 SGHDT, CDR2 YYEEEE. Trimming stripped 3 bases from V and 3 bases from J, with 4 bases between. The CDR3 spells CASSSDYEQYF. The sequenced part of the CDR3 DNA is TGTGCCAGCAGCTCAGACTACGAG.

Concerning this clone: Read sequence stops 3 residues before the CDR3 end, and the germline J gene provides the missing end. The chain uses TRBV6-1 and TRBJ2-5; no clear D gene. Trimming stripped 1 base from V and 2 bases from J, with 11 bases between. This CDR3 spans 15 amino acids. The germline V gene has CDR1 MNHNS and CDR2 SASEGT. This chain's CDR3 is CASSEGLVPQETQYF. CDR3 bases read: TGTGCCAGCAGTGAAGGGCTCGTACCACAAGAGACC.

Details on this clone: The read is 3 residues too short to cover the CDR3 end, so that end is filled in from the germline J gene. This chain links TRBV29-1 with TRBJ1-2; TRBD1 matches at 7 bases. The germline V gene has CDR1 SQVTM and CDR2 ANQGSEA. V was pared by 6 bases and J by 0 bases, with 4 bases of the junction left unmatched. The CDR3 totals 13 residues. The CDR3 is CSVAGGPNYGYTF. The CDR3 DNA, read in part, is TGCAGCGTAGCAGGGGGTCCTAACTATGGC.

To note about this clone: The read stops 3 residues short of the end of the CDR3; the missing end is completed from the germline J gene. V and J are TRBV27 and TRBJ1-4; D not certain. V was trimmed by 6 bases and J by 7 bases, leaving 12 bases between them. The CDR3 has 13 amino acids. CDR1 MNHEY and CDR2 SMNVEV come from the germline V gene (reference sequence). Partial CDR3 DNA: TGTGCCAGCAGCCTCATGGCCAGTGAAAAA. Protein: CASSLMASEK. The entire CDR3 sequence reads CASSLMASEKLFF.

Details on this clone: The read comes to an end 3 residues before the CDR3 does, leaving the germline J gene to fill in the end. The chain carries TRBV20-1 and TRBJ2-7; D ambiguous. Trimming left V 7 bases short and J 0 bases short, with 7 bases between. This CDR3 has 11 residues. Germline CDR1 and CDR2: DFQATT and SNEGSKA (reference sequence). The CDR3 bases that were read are TGCAGTGTCGCCAGCTCCTACGAG. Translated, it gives CSVASSYE. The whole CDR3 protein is CSVASSYEQYF.

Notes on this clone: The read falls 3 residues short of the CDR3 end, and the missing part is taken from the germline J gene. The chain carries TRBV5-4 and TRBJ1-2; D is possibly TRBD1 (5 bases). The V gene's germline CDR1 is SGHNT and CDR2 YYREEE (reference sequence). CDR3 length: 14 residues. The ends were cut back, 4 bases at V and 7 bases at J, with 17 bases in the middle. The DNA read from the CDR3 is TGTGCCAGCAGCCCCAGAGGGGTAGGACGTGGC. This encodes CASSPRGVGRG. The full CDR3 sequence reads CASSPRGVGRGYTF.

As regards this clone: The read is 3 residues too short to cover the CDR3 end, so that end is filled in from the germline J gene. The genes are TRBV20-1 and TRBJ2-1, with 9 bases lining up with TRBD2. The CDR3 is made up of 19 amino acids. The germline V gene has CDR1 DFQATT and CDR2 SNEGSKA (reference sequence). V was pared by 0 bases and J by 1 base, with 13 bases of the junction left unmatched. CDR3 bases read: TGCAGTGCTAGAGACTCGAATTTAGCGGGAGACGTTTCCTACAATGAG. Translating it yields CSARDSNLAGDVSYNE. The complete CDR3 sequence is CSARDSNLAGDVSYNEQFF.

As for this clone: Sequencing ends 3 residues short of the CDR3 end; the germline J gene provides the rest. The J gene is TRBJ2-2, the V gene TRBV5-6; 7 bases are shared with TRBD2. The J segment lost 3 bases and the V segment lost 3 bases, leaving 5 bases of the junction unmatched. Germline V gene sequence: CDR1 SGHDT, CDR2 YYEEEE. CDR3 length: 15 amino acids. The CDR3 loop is CASSSGTTYTGELFF. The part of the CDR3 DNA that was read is TGTGCCAGCAGCTCCGGGACTACCTACACCGGGGAG.

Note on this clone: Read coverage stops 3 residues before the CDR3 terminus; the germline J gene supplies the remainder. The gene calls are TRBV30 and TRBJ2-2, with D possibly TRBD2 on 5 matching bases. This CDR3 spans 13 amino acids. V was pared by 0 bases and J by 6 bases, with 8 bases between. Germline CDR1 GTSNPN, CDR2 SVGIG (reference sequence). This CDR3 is CAWSVQLAGELFF. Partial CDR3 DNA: TGTGCCTGGAGTGTCCAACTAGCCGGGGAG.

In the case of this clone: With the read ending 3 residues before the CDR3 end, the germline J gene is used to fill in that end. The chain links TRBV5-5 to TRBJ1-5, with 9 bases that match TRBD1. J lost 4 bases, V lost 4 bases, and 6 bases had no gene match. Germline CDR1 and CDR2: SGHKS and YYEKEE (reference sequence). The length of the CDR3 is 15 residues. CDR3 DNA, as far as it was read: TGTGCCAGCAGCGTCGGGACAGGGCTTAATCAGCCC. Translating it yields CASSVGTGLNQP. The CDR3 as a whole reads CASSVGTGLNQPQHF.

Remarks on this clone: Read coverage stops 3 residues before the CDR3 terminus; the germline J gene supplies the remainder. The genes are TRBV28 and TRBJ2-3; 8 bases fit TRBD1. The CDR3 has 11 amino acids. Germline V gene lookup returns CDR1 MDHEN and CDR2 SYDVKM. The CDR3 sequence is CASRGGQAQYF. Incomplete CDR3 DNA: TGTGCCAGCAGAGGGGGACAGGCG.